This record covers a single T cell receptor beta chain. Its antigen is undetermined. Assay: immunoSEQ multiplex PCR; the TCRdb copy retains only in-frame clones and omits some. The sample lists roughly 30,000 clones, more than 70% occurring once. The sample is drawn from a study of T cells in narcolepsy. Study summary: Enrolled donors included narcolepsy type 1 or type 2 patients and healthy controls. Regarding the study as a whole: Some memory CD4+ repertoires had no autoreactive clone sequences. Blood of same and different patients, but not healthy controls, reportedly held recurring autoreactive clonotypes. Same-patient CSF and blood CD4+ T cell clonotypes included HCRT-specific and TRIB2-specific autoreactive ones.

Germline-derived CDR1 and CDR2 are LNHDA and SQIVND (reference sequence). Deletions cut 7 bases from V and 3 bases from J, with 6 bases between. This CDR3 contains 11 residues. Specimen: CD45RA- memory CD4+ T cells from PBMCs. The receptor comes from a human donor with narcolepsy. The V gene is TRBV19, the J gene TRBJ1-2; D is unresolved. CDR3 amino acids: CASTKDYGYTF. The CDR3 DNA reads TGTGCCAGTACCAAAGACTATGGCTACACCTTC.